This T cell receptor (beta chain) was found in a study of OX40 agonist ivuxolimab in advanced cancers. About the study: Anti-PD-1, anti-PD-L1 or anti-CTLA-4 therapy given earlier was allowed, and roughly 38% had some. In three patients, partial responses were observed, one with hepatocellular carcinoma and two with cutaneous melanoma. General study points: At 0.1 to 3.0 mg/kg and by week 6, CD4+ and CD8+ T cells in the blood had expanded clonally. The study found that CD8+ T cells averaged more expanded clones than CD4+.

Concerning this clone: Antigen unknown.

Per germline, CDR1 LNHDA and CDR2 SQIVND (reference sequence). V gave up 4 bases and J gave up 0 bases, with 9 bases separating them. The CDR3 consists of 14 residues. Libraries were prepared by immunoSEQ multiplex PCR; TCRdb keeps only in-frame clonotypes and omits some of them. The sample has approximately 98,000 clones; approximately 89% are singletons. This TCR came from an adult with an advanced solid tumor such as melanoma, head and neck, liver or kidney cancer. This material consisted of CD4+ or CD8+ T cells sorted from blood, taken in a trial of the OX40 agonist ivuxolimab. The chain is built from TRBV19 and TRBJ1-2; perhaps TRBD1 as D (6 bases). Here the CDR3 reads CASSKDRTNYGYTF. The CDR3 DNA is TGTGCCAGTAGTAAGGACAGAACTAACTATGGCTACACCTTC.